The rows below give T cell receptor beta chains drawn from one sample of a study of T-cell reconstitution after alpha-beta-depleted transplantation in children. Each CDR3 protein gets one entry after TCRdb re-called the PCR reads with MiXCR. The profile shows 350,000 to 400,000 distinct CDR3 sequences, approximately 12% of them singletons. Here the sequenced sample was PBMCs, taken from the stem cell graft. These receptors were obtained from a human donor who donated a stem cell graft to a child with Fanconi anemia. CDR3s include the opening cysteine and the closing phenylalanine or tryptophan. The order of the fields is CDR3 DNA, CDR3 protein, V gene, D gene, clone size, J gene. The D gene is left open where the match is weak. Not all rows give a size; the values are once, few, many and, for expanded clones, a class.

TGTGCCAGCAACCCCCCGGGACAGGGAAGGATGAAGACCCAGTACTTC	CASNPPGQGRMKTQYF	TRBV3-1	TRBD1	.	TRBJ2-5
TGTGCCAGCAGCCAGTTACAAGAAGTTAATGAAAAACTGTTTTTT	CASSQLQEVNEKLFF	TRBV3-1	.	.	TRBJ1-4
TGTGCCAGCAGCTTAAGGGACAGCCGCACAGATACGCAGTATTTT	CASSLRDSRTDTQYF	TRBV11-2	TRBD1	few	TRBJ2-3
TGTGCCAGCAGTTTCCCAGCTAGCGGGGGTACTTTCGAGCAGTTCTTC	CASSFPASGGTFEQFF	TRBV28	TRBD2	many	TRBJ2-1
TGCGCCAGCAGCTTGGGACAGGGATCTTCTGTTGAGCAGTTCTTC	CASSLGQGSSVEQFF	TRBV5-1	TRBD1	many	TRBJ2-1
TGCAGTGCTAGAGTCCAGGGGACTAACTATGGCTACACCTTC	CSARVQGTNYGYTF	TRBV20-1	.	.	TRBJ1-2
TGTGCCAGCACCGCGAGAGGGGTGGGAAATCAGCCCCAGCATTTT	CASTARGVGNQPQHF	TRBV7-8	.	few	TRBJ1-5
TGTGCTAGTGGTTTGCACCCAGGGGGCAGCTCCTACAATGAGCAGTTCTTC	CASGLHPGGSSYNEQFF	TRBV12-5	TRBD1	few	TRBJ2-1
TGTGCCAGCAGCCGAGTCTCGGAGGGGACCCAGTACTTC	CASSRVSEGTQYF	TRBV7-2	.	few	TRBJ2-5
TGTGCCAGCAGCTTGGAAACAAGCACTGAAGCTTTCTTT	CASSLETSTEAFF	TRBV5-5	.	.	TRBJ1-1
TGTGCCAGCCTCCTCGTCGGACCCAATCAGCCCCAGCATTTT	CASLLVGPNQPQHF	TRBV27	.	.	TRBJ1-5
TGTGCCACCAGCAGCAGGGGATTTGGGAATGAGCAGTTCTTC	CATSSRGFGNEQFF	TRBV15	.	.	TRBJ2-1
TGTGCCAGCAGTGAAATGGGGGACGGGAGAGATGAGCAGTTCTTC	CASSEMGDGRDEQFF	TRBV25-1	.	.	TRBJ2-1
TGCGCCAGCATCTTGGAAGGAGGGTTCGGAGATACGCAGTATTTT	CASILEGGFGDTQYF	TRBV5-1	.	once	TRBJ2-3
TGCGCCAGCAGCACCGGGACGCATAGCAATCAGCCCCAGCATTTT	CASSTGTHSNQPQHF	TRBV5-1	.	few	TRBJ1-5
TGTGCCATCAGTTACAGGGGCTTCCCCGACGGCGAGCAGTACTTC	CAISYRGFPDGEQYF	TRBV10-3	TRBD1	many	TRBJ2-7
TGCAGCGTTGAAGAGGCAGGGGCCAACACTGAAGCTTTCTTT	CSVEEAGANTEAFF	TRBV29-1	.	.	TRBJ1-1
TGCGCCAGCAGCGGACAGGGAGGGGACACTGAAGCTTTCTTT	CASSGQGGDTEAFF	TRBV5-1	TRBD1	many	TRBJ1-1
TGTGCCAGCAGCTTACTAACACACTCTCAAGAGACCCAGTACTTC	CASSLLTHSQETQYF	TRBV7-6	.	few	TRBJ2-5
TGTGCCAGCAGCCAACAGGGGGCAAGTGAAGCTTTCTTT	CASSQQGASEAFF	TRBV7-2	TRBD1	many	TRBJ1-1
TGTGCCAGCAGCCCGTCCCATGCGGGCACTGAAGCTTTCTTT	CASSPSHAGTEAFF	TRBV3-1	.	.	TRBJ1-1
TGTGCCATCAGTGAGTCGGGGAGCACAGATACGCAGTATTTT	CAISESGSTDTQYF	TRBV10-3	.	.	TRBJ2-3
TGCGCCAGCAGTGAAGAAGGGGGGATTTGGACGGAAGGCTACACCTTC	CASSEEGGIWTEGYTF	TRBV10-2	.	.	TRBJ1-2
TGTGCCAGCAGGAGGACAGGGGTGGCCTACAATGAGCAGTTCTTC	CASRRTGVAYNEQFF	TRBV6-1	TRBD1	.	TRBJ2-1
TGTGCCAGCAGCTTAGATCCAGGGTACAGGTACGAGCAGTACTTC	CASSLDPGYRYEQYF	TRBV7-9	.	few	TRBJ2-7
TGTGCCAGCAGCTTGGTACCAGGGAGCGTGGATCAGCCCCAGCATTTT	CASSLVPGSVDQPQHF	TRBV5-5	.	.	TRBJ1-5
TGTGCCAGCAGTTATGTTGGGTCCTTAGCGGGGGCTTTAGATACGCAGTATTTT	CASSYVGSLAGALDTQYF	TRBV28	TRBD2	many	TRBJ2-3
TGTGCCAGTAGTGTCGGACAGGGTCCCTACGAGCAGTACTTC	CASSVGQGPYEQYF	TRBV19	TRBD1	.	TRBJ2-7
TGTGCCAGCAGCTTATGGTGGGACCGGGACAGCCACCCTCTCACAGATACGCAGTATTTT	CASSLWWDRDSHPLTDTQYF	TRBV13	TRBD1	.	TRBJ2-3
TGTGCCAGCAGCGAGGGCCTTGACAATGAGCAGTTCTTC	CASSEGLDNEQFF	TRBV7-3	.	many	TRBJ2-1
TGTGCCAGCAGTTTAATAGGACTAAGCAATCAGCCCCAGCATTTT	CASSLIGLSNQPQHF	TRBV28	.	few	TRBJ1-5
TGTGCCAGCAGCCCCCAAGGACAGGGGAACAATGAGCAGTTCTTC	CASSPQGQGNNEQFF	TRBV9	TRBD1	few	TRBJ2-1
TGTGCCAGCTCCCTGAGTAGGGTTTCCACTGAAGCTTTCTTT	CASSLSRVSTEAFF	TRBV27	.	few	TRBJ1-1
TGCGCCAGCAGTGAGGGCGGGGGGCTGGGTGAGCAGTTCTTC	CASSEGGGLGEQFF	TRBV10-2	TRBD2	few	TRBJ2-1
TGTGCCAGCTCACCACCGACAGGCTATGGCTACACCTTC	CASSPPTGYGYTF	TRBV18	.	many	TRBJ1-2
TGTGCCAGCAGCCCGCTTGGTAGCGGATACACAGATACGCAGTATTTT	CASSPLGSGYTDTQYF	TRBV7-6	.	few	TRBJ2-3
TGTGCCAGCAGGGCCGGGACAGGGAACACTGAAGCTTTCTTT	CASRAGTGNTEAFF	TRBV28	TRBD1	many	TRBJ1-1
TGTGCCACCAGTGATAAGGGGACAGCGTATGGCTACACCTTC	CATSDKGTAYGYTF	TRBV24-1	TRBD1	few	TRBJ1-2
TGTGCCAGCAGCTTATTGTTCAGTGGTGAAGCTTTCTTT	CASSLLFSGEAFF	TRBV7-2	.	few	TRBJ1-1
TGTGCCAGCAGCCTTACTAGCGGGGAGATCACCGGGGAGCTGTTTTTT	CASSLTSGEITGELFF	TRBV6-5	TRBD2	.	TRBJ2-2
TGTGCCAGCAGTAATACGAAACCTAGCGGGGGGTCTGGTGAGCAGTTCTTC	CASSNTKPSGGSGEQFF	TRBV25-1	TRBD2	many	TRBJ2-1
TGCGCCAGCAGCTTGGTTCAGGGCGACACTGAAGCTTTCTTT	CASSLVQGDTEAFF	TRBV5-1	.	many	TRBJ1-1
TGTGCCAGCAGCGTAGGTGGTAATAGCGGGGGACAAGAGACCCAGTACTTC	CASSVGGNSGGQETQYF	TRBV9	TRBD2	.	TRBJ2-5
TGTGCCAGCAGTTACTCGCCTAGCGGGGGCATTTACAATGAGCAGTTCTTC	CASSYSPSGGIYNEQFF	TRBV6-2/TRBV6-3	TRBD2	many	TRBJ2-1
TGTGCCAGCAGCCTTATTCCCAGCTACGAGCAGTACTTC	CASSLIPSYEQYF	TRBV12-3/TRBV12-4	.	.	TRBJ2-7
TGTGCCAGCAGACTCACGGACTCTGGAAACACCATATATTTT	CASRLTDSGNTIYF	TRBV28	.	few	TRBJ1-3
TGTGCCAGCAAAAGGAGCAATCAGCCCCAGCATTTT	CASKRSNQPQHF	TRBV2	.	few	TRBJ1-5
TGTGCCAGCATACCTATCGGGGGGATGCCCCAAGAGACCCAGTACTTC	CASIPIGGMPQETQYF	TRBV6-1	TRBD2	.	TRBJ2-5
TGCAGTGCTAGAGATATGAGCAATCAGCCCCAGCATTTT	CSARDMSNQPQHF	TRBV20-1	.	many	TRBJ1-5
TGCAGTGCTACCGGACGGGGCACTGAAGCTTTCTTT	CSATGRGTEAFF	TRBV20-1	.	many	TRBJ1-1
TGCGCCAGCAGCTCTCTAGCGGGGACCCAAGAGACCCAGTACTTC	CASSSLAGTQETQYF	TRBV5-1	TRBD2	.	TRBJ2-5
TGTGCCAGCAGTTTACGGACAGGGGATCAGCCCCAGCATTTT	CASSLRTGDQPQHF	TRBV12-3/TRBV12-4	TRBD1	.	TRBJ1-5
TGTGCCAGCAGCTTTACCTATGGCTACACCTTC	CASSFTYGYTF	TRBV7-9	.	few	TRBJ1-2
TGTGCCAGCAGCTTATCTAGGGGGCGCGAGCAGTACTTC	CASSLSRGREQYF	TRBV7-8	TRBD1	.	TRBJ2-7
TGTGCCAGCAGTTACGAGGCTCCTCCCCAAATCAACCAAGAGACCCAGTACTTC	CASSYEAPPQINQETQYF	TRBV6-2/TRBV6-3	.	.	TRBJ2-5
TGTGCCAGCAGTTTGCTTCGGGACAGGCATGCCAACAATGAGCAGTTCTTC	CASSLLRDRHANNEQFF	TRBV28	TRBD1	many	TRBJ2-1